The 6 T cell receptor beta chains below come from one sample, sequenced in a study of yellow fever vaccine responses in identical twins. Using its own MiXCR run on the RT-PCR reads, TCRdb lists one record per CDR3 protein. This sample has roughly 1,900 distinct CDR3 sequences, with around 86% found just once. This specimen consisted of T cells from blood (PBMCs), unsorted or a sorted subset (not recorded which), obtained before or after yellow fever vaccination (not recorded which). These receptors were taken from a woman between 18 and 29 years old who received the yellow fever vaccine.

This sequence joins TRBV2 and TRBJ2-5; TRBD1 aligns across 7 bases. The V gene end was trimmed by 6 bases and the J gene end by 1 base; junction bases not matched to a gene: 2. This CDR3 contains 13 residues. Germline values: CDR1 SNHLY, CDR2 FYNNEI. The chain's CDR3 is CASRRTGQETQYF. The CDR3 region has the DNA TGTGCCAGCAGGAGGACAGGCCAAGAGACCCAGTACTTC.

The gene calls are TRBV21-1 and TRBJ2-1; the tabulated D call, TRBD2, remains unverified against the DNA. TRBV21-1 is classified as a pseudogene. The length of the CDR3 is 15 residues. CDR3 region: CASSKVTGGLGEQFF. DNA of the CDR3: TGTGCCAGCAGCAAAGTTACGGGGGGGCTGGGTGAGCAGTTCTTC.

In nucleotides, the CDR3 is TGTGCCAGCAGCCAAGTAGGGCTAGCGGGAGCCGGGAACAATGAGCAGTTCTTC. It is translated as CASSQVGLAGAGNNEQFF. The chain links TRBV4-2 to TRBJ2-1; 10 bases fit TRBD2. V dropped 1 base and J dropped 5; count of bases not matched to a gene: 11. Germline CDR1 is LGHNA and CDR2 is YNFKEQ. The CDR3 is 18 residues long.

The chain has TRBV12-3 or TRBV12-4 and TRBJ1-1; D is unclear. The V gene lost 5 bases and the J gene lost 0 bases, with 19 bases spanning the gap. The CDR3 totals 17 residues. The CDR3 loop reads CASSPPPREYMNTEAFF. CDR3 bases: TGTGCCAGCAGTCCCCCCCCGAGGGAATATATGAACACTGAAGCTTTCTTT.

This clonotype was counted only a few times. This sequence joins TRBV2 and TRBJ2-3; no definite D call. V was cut by 2 bases and J by 6 bases, with 15 bases left in between. This CDR3 has 15 amino acids. Per germline, CDR1 SNHLY and CDR2 FYNNEI. The CDR3 sequence is CASSERLAADDTQYF. For the CDR3, the DNA is TGTGCCAGCAGTGAAAGACTCGCCGCGGACGATACGCAGTATTTT.

The J gene is TRBJ2-1, the V gene TRBV11-2; D not resolved. Per germline, CDR1 SGHAT and CDR2 FQNNGV. Trimming cost V 3 bases and J 8 bases, with 11 bases left between them. There are 13 residues in the CDR3. The CDR3: CASSFNYGYEQFF. The DNA for the CDR3 is TGTGCCAGCAGCTTCAATTATGGCTATGAGCAGTTCTTC.